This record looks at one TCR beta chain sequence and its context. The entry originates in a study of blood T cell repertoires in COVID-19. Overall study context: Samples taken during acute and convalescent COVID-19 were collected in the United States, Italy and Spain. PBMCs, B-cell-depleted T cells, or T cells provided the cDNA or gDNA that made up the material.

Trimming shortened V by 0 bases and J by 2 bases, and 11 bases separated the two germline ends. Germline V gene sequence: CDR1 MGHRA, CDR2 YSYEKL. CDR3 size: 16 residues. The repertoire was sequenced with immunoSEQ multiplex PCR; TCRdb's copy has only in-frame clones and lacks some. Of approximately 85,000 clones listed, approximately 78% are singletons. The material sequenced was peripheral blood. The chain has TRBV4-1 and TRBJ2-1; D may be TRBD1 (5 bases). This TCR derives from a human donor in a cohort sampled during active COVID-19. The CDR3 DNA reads TGCGCCAGCAGCCAAGAAGGGCAGGGCCCCTACAATGAGCAGTTCTTC. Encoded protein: CASSQEGQGPYNEQFF.